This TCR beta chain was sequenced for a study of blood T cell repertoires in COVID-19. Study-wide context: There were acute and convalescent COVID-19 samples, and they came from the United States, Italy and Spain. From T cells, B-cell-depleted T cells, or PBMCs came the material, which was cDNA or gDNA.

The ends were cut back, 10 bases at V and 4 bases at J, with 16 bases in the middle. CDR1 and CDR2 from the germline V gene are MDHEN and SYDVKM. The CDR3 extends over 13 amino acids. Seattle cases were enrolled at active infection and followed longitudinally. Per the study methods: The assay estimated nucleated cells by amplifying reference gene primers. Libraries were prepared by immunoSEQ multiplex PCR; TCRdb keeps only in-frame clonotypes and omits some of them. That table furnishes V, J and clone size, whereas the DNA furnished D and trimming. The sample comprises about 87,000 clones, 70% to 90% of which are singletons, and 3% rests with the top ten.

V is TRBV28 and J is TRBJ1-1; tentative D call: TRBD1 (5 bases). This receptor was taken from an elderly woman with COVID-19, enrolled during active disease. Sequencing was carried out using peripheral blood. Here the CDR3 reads CATTGSQGTEAFF. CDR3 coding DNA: TGTGCCACAACCGGGAGCCAGGGCACTGAAGCTTTCTTT. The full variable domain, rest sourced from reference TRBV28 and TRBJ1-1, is DVKVTQSSRYLVKRTGEKVFLECVQDMDHENMFWYRQDPGLGLRLIYFSYDVKMKEKGDIPEGYSVSREKKERFSLILESASTNQTSMYLCATTGSQGTEAFFGQGTRLTVV.